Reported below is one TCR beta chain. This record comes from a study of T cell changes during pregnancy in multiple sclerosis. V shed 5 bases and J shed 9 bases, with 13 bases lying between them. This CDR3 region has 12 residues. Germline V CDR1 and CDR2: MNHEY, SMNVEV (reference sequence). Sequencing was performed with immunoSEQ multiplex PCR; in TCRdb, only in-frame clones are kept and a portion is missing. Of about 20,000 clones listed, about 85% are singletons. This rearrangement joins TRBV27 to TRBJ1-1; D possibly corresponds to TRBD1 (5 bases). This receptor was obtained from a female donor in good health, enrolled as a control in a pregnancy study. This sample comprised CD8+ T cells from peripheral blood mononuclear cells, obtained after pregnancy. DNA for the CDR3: TGTGCCAGCAGTGCTGGGACTTCTCAAGCTTTCTTT. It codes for CASSAGTSQAFF.